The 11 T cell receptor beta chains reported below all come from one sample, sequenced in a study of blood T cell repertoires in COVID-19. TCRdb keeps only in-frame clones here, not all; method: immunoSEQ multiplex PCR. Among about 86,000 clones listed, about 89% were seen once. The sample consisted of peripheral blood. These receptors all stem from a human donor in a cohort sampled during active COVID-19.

CDR3 bases: TGTGCCAGCAGTGAACCTAGCGGGAGGGTAAACGAGCAGTACTTC. It is translated as CASSEPSGRVNEQYF. The chain uses TRBV6-1 and TRBJ2-7; 12 bases agree with TRBD2. Germline loops: CDR1 MNHNS, CDR2 SASEGT. The length of the CDR3 is 15 residues. The trim removed 2 bases at V and 5 bases at J, leaving 4 bases unmatched.

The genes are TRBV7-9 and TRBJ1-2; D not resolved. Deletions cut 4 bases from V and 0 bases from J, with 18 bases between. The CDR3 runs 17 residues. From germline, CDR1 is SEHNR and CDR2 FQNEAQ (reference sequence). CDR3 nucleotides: TGTGCCAGCAGCTCGGACGGACTGAGAATCTCTAACTATGGCTACACCTTC. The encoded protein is CASSSDGLRISNYGYTF.

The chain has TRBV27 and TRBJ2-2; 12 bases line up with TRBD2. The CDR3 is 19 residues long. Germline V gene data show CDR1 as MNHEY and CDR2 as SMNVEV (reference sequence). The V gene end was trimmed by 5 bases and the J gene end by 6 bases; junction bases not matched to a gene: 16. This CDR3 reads CASSTRTSGNREFAGELFF. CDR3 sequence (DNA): TGTGCCAGCAGTACCCGGACTAGCGGGAATCGAGAATTTGCCGGGGAGCTGTTTTTT.

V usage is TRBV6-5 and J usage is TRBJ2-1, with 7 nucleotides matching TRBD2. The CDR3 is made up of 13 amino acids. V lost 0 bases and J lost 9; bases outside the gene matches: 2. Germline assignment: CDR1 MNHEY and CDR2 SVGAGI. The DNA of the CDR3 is TGTGCCAGCAGTTACTCGGGGGAGGGTGAGCAGTTCTTC. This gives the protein CASSYSGEGEQFF.

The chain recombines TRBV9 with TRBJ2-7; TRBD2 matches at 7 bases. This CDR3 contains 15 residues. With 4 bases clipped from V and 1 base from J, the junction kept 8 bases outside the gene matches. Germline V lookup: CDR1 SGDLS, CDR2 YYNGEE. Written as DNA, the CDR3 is TGTGCCAGCAGCCCAGCGGCGGGAGTGTCCTACGAGCAGTACTTC. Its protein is CASSPAAGVSYEQYF. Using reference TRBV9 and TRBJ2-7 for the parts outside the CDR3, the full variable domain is DSGVTQTPKHLITATGQRVTLRCSPRSGDLSVYWYQQSLDQGLQFLIQYYNGEERAKGNILERFSAQQFPDLHSELNLSSLELGDSALYFCASSPAAGVSYEQYFGPGTRLTVT.

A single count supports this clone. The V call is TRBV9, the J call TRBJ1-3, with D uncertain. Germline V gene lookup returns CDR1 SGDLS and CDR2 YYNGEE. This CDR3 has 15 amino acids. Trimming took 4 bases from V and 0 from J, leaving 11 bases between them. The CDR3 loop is CASSSSVVSGNTIYF. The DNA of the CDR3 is TGTGCCAGCAGCTCCTCAGTGGTCTCTGGAAACACCATATATTTT.

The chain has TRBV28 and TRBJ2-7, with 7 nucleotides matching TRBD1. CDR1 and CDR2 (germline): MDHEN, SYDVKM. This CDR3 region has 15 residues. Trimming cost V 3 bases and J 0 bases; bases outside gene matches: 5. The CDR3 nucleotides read TGTGCCAGCAGTTTTGGGACAGTGAGCTCCTACGAGCAGTACTTC. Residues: CASSFGTVSSYEQYF. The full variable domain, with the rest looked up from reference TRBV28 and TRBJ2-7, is DVKVTQSSRYLVKRTGEKVFLECVQDMDHENMFWYRQDPGLGLRLIYFSYDVKMKEKGDIPEGYSVSREKKERFSLILESASTNQTSMYLCASSFGTVSSYEQYFGPGTRLTVT.

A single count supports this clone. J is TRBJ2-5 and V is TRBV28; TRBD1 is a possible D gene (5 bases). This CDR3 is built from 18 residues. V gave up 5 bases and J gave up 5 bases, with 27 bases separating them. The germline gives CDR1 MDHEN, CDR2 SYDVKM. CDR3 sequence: CASSPLPIGHPGWETQYF. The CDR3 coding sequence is TGTGCCAGCAGTCCACTGCCTATTGGACATCCGGGCTGGGAGACCCAGTACTTC. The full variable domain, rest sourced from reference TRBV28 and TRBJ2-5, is DVKVTQSSRYLVKRTGEKVFLECVQDMDHENMFWYRQDPGLGLRLIYFSYDVKMKEKGDIPEGYSVSREKKERFSLILESASTNQTSMYLCASSPLPIGHPGWETQYFGPGTRLLVL.

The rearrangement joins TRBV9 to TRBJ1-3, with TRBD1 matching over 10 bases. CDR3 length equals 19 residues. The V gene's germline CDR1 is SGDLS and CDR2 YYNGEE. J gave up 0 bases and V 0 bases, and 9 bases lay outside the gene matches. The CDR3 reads CASSVATGTGDFSGNTIYF. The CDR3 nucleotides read TGTGCCAGCAGCGTAGCTACGGGGACAGGGGACTTCTCTGGAAACACCATATATTTT.

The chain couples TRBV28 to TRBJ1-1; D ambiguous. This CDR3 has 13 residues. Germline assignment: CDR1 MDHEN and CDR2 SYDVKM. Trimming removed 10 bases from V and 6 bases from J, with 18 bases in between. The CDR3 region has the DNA TGTGCCACCCGGCGGGGAGGAAAGGCTGAAGCTTTCTTT. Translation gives CATRRGGKAEAFF.

The CDR3 coding sequence is TGTGCCAGCAGACTGACAGGGATTGGAAACACCATATATTTT. This encodes CASRLTGIGNTIYF. The chain has TRBV7-9 and TRBJ1-3; TRBD1 matches at 7 bases. This CDR3 contains 14 residues. Germline V gives CDR1 SEHNR, CDR2 FQNEAQ (reference sequence). The ends lost 6 bases at V and 3 bases at J; junction bases unmatched: 5.